This T cell receptor beta chain originates from a study of T cell repertoires in cytomegalovirus infection. Turning to the study itself: Public TCR beta signatures marked donors with CMV infection and the matching HLA.

V lost 6 bases and J 7 bases, leaving 22 bases between the germline ends. The CDR3 consists of 15 residues. Per germline, CDR1 SNHLY and CDR2 FYNNEI. In regard to this clonotype: The target antigen is unknown.

In TCRdb, the reads were re-called with MiXCR into one record per CDR3 protein. The sample includes about 450,000 distinct CDR3 sequences, 25% to 40% of them seen just once. Broader study findings: The study identified carriers of CMV plus the relevant HLA from cumulative public TCR beta family frequency.

V usage is TRBV2 and J usage is TRBJ2-7; tentatively, D is TRBD1 (6 bases). Sequencing was carried out using PBMCs. This sequence was found in a human donor in good health (CMV status not recorded). Some clones in this sample may be carry-over from other donors' samples. CDR3 bases: TGTGCCAGCAGAAAGAGGACAGTATCCTCTGTTGAGCAGTACTTC. This gives the protein CASRKRTVSSVEQYF. The complete variable domain, with remaining parts taken from reference TRBV2 and TRBJ2-7, reads EPEVTQTPSHQVTQMGQEVILRCVPISNHLYFYWYRQILGQKVEFLVSFYNNEISEKSEIFDDQFSVERPDGSNFTLKIRSTKLEDSAMYFCASRKRTVSSVEQYFGPGTRLTVT.